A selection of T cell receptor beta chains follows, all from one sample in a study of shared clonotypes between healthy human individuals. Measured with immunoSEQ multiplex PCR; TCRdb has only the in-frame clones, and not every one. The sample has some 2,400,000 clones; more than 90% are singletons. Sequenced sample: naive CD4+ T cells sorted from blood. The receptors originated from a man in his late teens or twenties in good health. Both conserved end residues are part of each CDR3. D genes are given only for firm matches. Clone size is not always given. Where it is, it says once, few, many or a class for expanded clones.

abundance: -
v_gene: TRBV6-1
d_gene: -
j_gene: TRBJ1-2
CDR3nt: TGTGCCAGCTGTGTTTCCGGTTTCCAAAGTGGCTACACCTTC
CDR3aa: CASCVSGFQSGYTF

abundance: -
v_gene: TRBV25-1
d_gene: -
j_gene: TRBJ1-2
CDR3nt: TGTGCCAGCAGTCCCCCTGGGGGTCGAGCTAACTATGGCTACACCTTC
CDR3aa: CASSPPGGRANYGYTF

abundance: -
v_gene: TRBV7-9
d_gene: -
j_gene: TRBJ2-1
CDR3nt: TGTGCCAGCAGCTTGTCAGTTTCCTTGGGCAGCGATGAGCAGTTCTTC
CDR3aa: CASSLSVSLGSDEQFF

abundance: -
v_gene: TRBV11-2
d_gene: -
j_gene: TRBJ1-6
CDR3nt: TGTGCCAGCAGTTCCACAGGGACTAATTCACCCCTCCACTTT
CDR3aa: CASSSTGTNSPLHF

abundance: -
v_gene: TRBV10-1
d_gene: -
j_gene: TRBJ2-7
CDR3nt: TGCGCCAGCAGTGAGTCACGGGGGCCGAGGGAGTACGAGCAGTACTTC
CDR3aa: CASSESRGPREYEQYF

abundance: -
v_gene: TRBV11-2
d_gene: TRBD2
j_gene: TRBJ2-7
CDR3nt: TGTGCCAGCAGCTTAGAGGCACTAGCGAACGAGCAGTACTTC
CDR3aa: CASSLEALANEQYF

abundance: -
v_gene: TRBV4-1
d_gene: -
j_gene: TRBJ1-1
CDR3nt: TGCGCCAGCAGCCAAGTGTCGCCCGGAACTGAAGCTTTCTTT
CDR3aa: CASSQVSPGTEAFF

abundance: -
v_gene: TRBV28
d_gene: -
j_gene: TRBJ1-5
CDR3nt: TGTGCCAGCAGTTTAACGCCCCCCGAGCCCCAGCATTTT
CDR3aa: CASSLTPPEPQHF

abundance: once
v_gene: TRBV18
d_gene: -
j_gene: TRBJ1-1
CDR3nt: TGTGCCAGCTCACCGACAGAAATGAACACTGAAGCTTTCTTT
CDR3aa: CASSPTEMNTEAFF

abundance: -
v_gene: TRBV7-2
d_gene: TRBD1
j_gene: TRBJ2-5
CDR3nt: TGTGCCAGCAGCTTGGGACAGGGGAGGGGAGAGACCCAGTACTTC
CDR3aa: CASSLGQGRGETQYF

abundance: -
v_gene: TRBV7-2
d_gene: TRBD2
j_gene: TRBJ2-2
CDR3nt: TGTGCCAGCAGCTTAAGGGGCCAGGGACTAGCGGGAAACTCGGGGGAGCTGTTTTTT
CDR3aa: CASSLRGQGLAGNSGELFF

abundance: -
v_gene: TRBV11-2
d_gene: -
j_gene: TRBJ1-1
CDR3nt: TGTGCCAGCAGCCCGCAGAACACTGAAGCTTTCTTT
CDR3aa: CASSPQNTEAFF

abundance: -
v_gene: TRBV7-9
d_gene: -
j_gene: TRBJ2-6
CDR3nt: TGTGCCAGCAGCTTAGCCTGGGCCCGGTCTGAAGCCAACGTCCTGACTTTC
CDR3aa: CASSLAWARSEANVLTF

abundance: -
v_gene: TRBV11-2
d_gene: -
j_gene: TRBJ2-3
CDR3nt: TGTGCCAGCAGGGAAGGGTTAGATACGCAGTATTTT
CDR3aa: CASREGLDTQYF

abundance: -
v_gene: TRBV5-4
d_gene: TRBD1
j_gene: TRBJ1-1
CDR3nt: TGTGCCAGCAGCTTGGGTAGGGACAGGAGGAACACTGAAGCTTTCTTT
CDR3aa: CASSLGRDRRNTEAFF

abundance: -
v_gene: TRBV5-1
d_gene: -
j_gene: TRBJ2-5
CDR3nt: TGCGCCAGCAGACTTGATGGCGGAACGGCCGCCGAGACCCAGTACTTC
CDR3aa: CASRLDGGTAAETQYF

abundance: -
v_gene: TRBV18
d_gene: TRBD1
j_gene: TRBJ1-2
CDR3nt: TGTGCCAGCTCATCGGCCGGGACAGGGGGCTACTATGGCTACACCTTC
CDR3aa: CASSSAGTGGYYGYTF

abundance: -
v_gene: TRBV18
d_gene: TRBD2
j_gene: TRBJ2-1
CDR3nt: TGTGCCAGCTCACCTCGCGGGGGGGCCGGAAATGAGCAGTTCTTC
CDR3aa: CASSPRGGAGNEQFF

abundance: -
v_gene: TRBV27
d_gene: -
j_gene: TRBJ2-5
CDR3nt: TGTGCCAGCAGTTTCGAGGAGACCCAGTACTTC
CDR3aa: CASSFEETQYF

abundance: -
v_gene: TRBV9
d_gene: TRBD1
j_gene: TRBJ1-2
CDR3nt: TGTGCCAGCAGCCCCAGGGGGCAAAACTATGGCTACACCTTC
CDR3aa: CASSPRGQNYGYTF

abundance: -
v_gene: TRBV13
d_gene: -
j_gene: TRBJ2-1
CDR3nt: TGTGCCAGCAGCTTATGGTGGGAAACGGACAATGAGCAGTTCTTC
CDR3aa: CASSLWWETDNEQFF

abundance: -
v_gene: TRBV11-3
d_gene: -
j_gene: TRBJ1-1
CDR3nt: TGTGCCAGCAGCTTGAAGGCTGGGGTCACTGAAGCTTTCTTT
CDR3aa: CASSLKAGVTEAFF

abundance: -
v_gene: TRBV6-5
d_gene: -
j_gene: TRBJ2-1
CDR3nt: TGTGCCAGCAGAACCTGGGAAAGTGAGCAGTTCTTC
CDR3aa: CASRTWESEQFF

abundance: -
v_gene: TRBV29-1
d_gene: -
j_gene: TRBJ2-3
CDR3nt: TGCAGCGTAGACTACAGAAACACAGATACGCAGTATTTT
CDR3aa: CSVDYRNTDTQYF

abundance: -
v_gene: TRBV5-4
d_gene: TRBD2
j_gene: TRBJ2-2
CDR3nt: TGTGCCAGCAGCTCGGGACTAGCGGGAGACCTCACCGGGGAGCTGTTTTTT
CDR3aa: CASSSGLAGDLTGELFF

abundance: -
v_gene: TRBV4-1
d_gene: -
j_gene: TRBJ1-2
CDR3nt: TGCGCCAGCAGCCAAAGGGGGGGCGGAGGCGGTTTTGGCTACACCTTC
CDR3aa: CASSQRGGGGGFGYTF

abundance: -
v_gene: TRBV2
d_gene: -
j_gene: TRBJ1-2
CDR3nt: TGTGCCAGCAGGACCACTGAGAACTATGGCTACACCTTC
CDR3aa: CASRTTENYGYTF

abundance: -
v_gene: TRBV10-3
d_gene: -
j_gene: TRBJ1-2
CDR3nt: TGTGCCATCAGGGGATACGACTATGGCGGGATGGGCGACTATGGCTACACCTTC
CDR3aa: CAIRGYDYGGMGDYGYTF

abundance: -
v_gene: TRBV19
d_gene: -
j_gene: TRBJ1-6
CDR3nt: TGTGCCAGTAGCCACTTTGGGACGGATTCACCCCTCCACTTT
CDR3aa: CASSHFGTDSPLHF

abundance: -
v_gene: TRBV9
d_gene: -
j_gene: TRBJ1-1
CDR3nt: TGTGCCAGCAGCGTAGGTGGGGGTAGGGTCCAGAACACTGAAGCTTTCTTT
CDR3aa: CASSVGGGRVQNTEAFF

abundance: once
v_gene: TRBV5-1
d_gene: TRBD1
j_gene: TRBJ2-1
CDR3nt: TGCGCCAGCAGCCCTGGGGACAGGGACAATGAGCAGTTCTTC
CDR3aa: CASSPGDRDNEQFF

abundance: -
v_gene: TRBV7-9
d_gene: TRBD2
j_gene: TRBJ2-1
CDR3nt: TGTGCCAGCAGCCGAGGGACTAGCGGGGGAGATGAGCAGTTCTTC
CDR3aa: CASSRGTSGGDEQFF

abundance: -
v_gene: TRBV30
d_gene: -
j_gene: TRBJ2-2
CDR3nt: TGTGCCTGGCGGAGGGGCGGGGAGCTGTTTTTT
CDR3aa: CAWRRGGELFF

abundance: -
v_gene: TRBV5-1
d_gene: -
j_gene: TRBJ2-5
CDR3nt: TGCGCCAGCAGCTTGTCGTTTAGCGGTCCCAAAGAGACCCAGTACTTC
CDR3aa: CASSLSFSGPKETQYF

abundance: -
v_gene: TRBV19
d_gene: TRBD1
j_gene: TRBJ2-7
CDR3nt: TGTGCCAGTAGTATCGGGACAGGGTCCCCCTACGAGCAGTACTTC
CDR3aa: CASSIGTGSPYEQYF